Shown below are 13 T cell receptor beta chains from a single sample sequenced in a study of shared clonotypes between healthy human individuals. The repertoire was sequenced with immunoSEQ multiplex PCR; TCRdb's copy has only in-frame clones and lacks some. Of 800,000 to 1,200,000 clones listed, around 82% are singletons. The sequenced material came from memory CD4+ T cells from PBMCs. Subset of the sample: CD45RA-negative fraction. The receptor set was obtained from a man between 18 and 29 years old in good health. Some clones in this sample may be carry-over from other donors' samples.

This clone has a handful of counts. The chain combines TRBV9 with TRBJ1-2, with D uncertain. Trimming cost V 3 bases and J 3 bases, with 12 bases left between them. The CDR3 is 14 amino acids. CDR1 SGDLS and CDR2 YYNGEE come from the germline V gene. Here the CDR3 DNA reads TGTGCCAGCAGCGAGCGGATCAAAGACTATGGCTACACCTTC. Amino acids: CASSERIKDYGYTF.

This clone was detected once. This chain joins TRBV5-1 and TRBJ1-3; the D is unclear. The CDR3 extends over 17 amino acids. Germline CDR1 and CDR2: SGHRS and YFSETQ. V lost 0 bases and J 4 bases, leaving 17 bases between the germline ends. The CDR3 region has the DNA TGCGCCAGCAGCTTGGTTCGGGGTGAGCTAGGAGGAAACACCATATATTTT. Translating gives CASSLVRGELGGNTIYF.

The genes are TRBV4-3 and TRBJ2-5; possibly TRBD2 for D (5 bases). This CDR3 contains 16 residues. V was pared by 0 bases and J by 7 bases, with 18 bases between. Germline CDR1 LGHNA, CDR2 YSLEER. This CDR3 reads CASSQDWSRPEGTQYF. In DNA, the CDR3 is TGCGCCAGCAGCCAAGATTGGAGTCGACCCGAGGGGACCCAGTACTTC.

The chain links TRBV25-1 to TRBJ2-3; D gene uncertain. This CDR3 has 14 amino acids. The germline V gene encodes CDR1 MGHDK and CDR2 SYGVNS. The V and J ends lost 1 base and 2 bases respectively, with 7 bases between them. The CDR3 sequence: CASSELGITDTQYF. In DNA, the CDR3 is TGTGCCAGCAGTGAATTAGGTATCACAGATACGCAGTATTTT.

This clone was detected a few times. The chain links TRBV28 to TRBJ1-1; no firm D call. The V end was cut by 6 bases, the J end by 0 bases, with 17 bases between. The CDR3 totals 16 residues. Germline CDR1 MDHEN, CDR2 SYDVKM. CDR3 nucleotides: TGTGCCAGCAGCGCTCCTAGGGTGTTCATGAACACTGAAGCTTTCTTT. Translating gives CASSAPRVFMNTEAFF.

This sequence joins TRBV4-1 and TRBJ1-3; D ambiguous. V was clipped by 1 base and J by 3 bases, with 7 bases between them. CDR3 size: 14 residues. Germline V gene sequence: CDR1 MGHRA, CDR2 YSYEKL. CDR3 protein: CASSQVGNGNTIYF. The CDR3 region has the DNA TGCGCCAGCAGCCAAGTCGGCAATGGAAACACCATATATTTT.

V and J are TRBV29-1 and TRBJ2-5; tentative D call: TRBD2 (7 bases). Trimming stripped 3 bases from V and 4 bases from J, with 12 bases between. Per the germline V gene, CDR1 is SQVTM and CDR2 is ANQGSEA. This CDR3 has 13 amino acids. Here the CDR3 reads CSVEGGRTETQYF. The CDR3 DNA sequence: TGCAGCGTTGAGGGGGGGCGAACAGAGACCCAGTACTTC.

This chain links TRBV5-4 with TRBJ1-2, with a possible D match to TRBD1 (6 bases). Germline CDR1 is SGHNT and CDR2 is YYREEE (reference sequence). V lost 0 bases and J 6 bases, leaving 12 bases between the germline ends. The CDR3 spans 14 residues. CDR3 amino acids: CASSLAGGLNGYTF. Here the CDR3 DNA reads TGTGCCAGCAGCTTGGCGGGGGGGCTTAATGGCTACACCTTC.

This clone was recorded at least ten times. CDR3 DNA: TGTGCCAGCAGGCCTGGACAGGGCCCTTCGCCCCAGCATTTT. Translating it yields CASRPGQGPSPQHF. V gene TRBV6-1 combines with J gene TRBJ1-5; TRBD1 matches at 8 bases. CDR3 length: 14 residues. Trimming cost V 6 bases and J 9 bases; bases outside gene matches: 10. CDR1 is MNHNS and CDR2 is SASEGT in the germline V gene.

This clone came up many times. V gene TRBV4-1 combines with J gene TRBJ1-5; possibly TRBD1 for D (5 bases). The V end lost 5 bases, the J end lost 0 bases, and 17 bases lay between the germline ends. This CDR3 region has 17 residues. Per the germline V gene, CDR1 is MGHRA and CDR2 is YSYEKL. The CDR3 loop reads CASSVTAESLSNQPQHF. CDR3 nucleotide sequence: TGCGCCAGCAGCGTGACAGCCGAATCCCTTAGCAATCAGCCCCAGCATTTT.

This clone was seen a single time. The CDR3 reads CASSATSVAAYEQYF. The CDR3 DNA is TGTGCCAGCAGCGCTACTAGCGTCGCGGCGTACGAGCAGTACTTC. The chain is built from TRBV7-9 and TRBJ2-7; 7 bases are shared with TRBD2. The CDR3 contains 15 residues. Germline values: CDR1 SEHNR, CDR2 FQNEAQ (reference sequence). Losses at the gene ends were 5 bases for V and 4 bases for J; bases not matched to a gene: 11.

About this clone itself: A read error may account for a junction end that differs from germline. CDR3 sequence reads: CAISERGASYEQYF. The DNA for the CDR3 is TGTGCCATCAGTGAGCGGGGGGCTAGCTACGAGCAGTACTTC. This rearrangement joins TRBV6-1 to TRBJ2-5, with 9 bases matching TRBD2. The J call is in doubt because the DNA end fits TRBJ2-7 better. This CDR3 has 14 residues. CDR1 MNHNS and CDR2 SASEGT come from the germline V gene.

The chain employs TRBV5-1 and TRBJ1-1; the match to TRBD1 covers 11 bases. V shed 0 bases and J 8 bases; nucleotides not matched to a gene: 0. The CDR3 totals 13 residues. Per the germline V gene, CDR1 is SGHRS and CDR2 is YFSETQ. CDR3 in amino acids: CASSLGTGGEAFF. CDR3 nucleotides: TGCGCCAGCAGCTTGGGGACAGGGGGCGAAGCTTTCTTT.